These T cell receptor beta chains were read from a single sample in a study of shared clonotypes between healthy human individuals. Sequencing was performed with immunoSEQ multiplex PCR; in TCRdb, only in-frame clones are kept and a portion is missing. Of about 2,100,000 clones listed, 93% are singletons. The sequenced material came from naive CD8+ T cells from PBMCs. The receptors were sampled from a man between 18 and 29 years old in good health. Some clones in this sample may be carry-over from other donors' samples. CDR3s include the opening cysteine and the closing phenylalanine or tryptophan. The order of the fields is J gene, CDR3 length, D gene, V gene, clone size, CDR3 DNA, CDR3 protein. A D gene is named only where the DNA matches it firmly. Clone size is given for some rows only: seen once, a few or many times, or a class if the clone is expanded.

>TRBJ1-4|16|-|TRBV28|once
TGTGCCAGCAGTTTATTGTGGACAGCCGATAATGAAAAACTGTTTTTT
CASSLLWTADNEKLFF
>TRBJ2-7|15|-|TRBV7-9|-
TGTGCCAGCAGCTCGCGAGGTTCTGACTCCTACGAGCAGTACTTC
CASSSRGSDSYEQYF
>TRBJ2-7|16|TRBD2|TRBV9|-
TGTGCCAGCAGCACCGAGGTAGCGGGAGCGTTCTACGAGCAGTACTTC
CASSTEVAGAFYEQYF
>TRBJ2-7|14|-|TRBV28|-
TGTGCCAGCAGTCGAGAAGGGGCCTTTTACGAGCAGTACTTC
CASSREGAFYEQYF
>TRBJ2-2|17|-|TRBV27|once
TGTGCCAGCAGTTTAGGTAGGGGCTACCCGAACACCGGGGAGCTGTTTTTT
CASSLGRGYPNTGELFF
>TRBJ1-1|13|-|TRBV6-1|-
TGTGCCAGCAGTGATCAGGAGTACACTGAAGCTTTCTTT
CASSDQEYTEAFF
>TRBJ2-7|14|TRBD2|TRBV9|-
TGTGCCAGCAGCGAGACTAGCAGAATCTACGAGCAGTACTTC
CASSETSRIYEQYF
>TRBJ2-7|15|-|TRBV7-9|-
TGTGCCAGCAGCTTAGCGAGCGGGCACTCCTACGAGCAGTACTTC
CASSLASGHSYEQYF
>TRBJ2-1|14|-|TRBV7-2|-
TGTGCCAGCAGCTTAGGACTAGTCCCCAATGAGCAGTTCTTC
CASSLGLVPNEQFF
>TRBJ2-2|13|-|TRBV7-9|-
TGTGCCAGCACCCATTTATACACCGGGGAGCTGTTTTTT
CASTHLYTGELFF
>TRBJ2-1|15|-|TRBV19|-
TGTGCCAGTAGTATCTGGGGGAACACCTACAATGAGCAGTTCTTC
CASSIWGNTYNEQFF
>TRBJ1-1|15|-|TRBV7-8|-
TGTGCCAGCAGCTTAGATGGGGACTATATAACTGAAGCTTTCTTT
CASSLDGDYITEAFF
>TRBJ2-1|20|TRBD2|TRBV27|-
TGTGCCAGCAAGTCCGGACTAGCGGGACCCCTCGTGAGCTCCTACAATGAGCAGTTCTTC
CASKSGLAGPLVSSYNEQFF
>TRBJ2-5|14|-|TRBV29-1|-
TGCAGCGTTGAAGGCGGGACGTTACAAGAGACCCAGTACTTC
CSVEGGTLQETQYF
>TRBJ1-1|14|-|TRBV30|-
TGTGCCTGGAGTGTTGGAGTTCGTTCAGGGGAGGTTTTCTTT
CAWSVGVRSGEVFF